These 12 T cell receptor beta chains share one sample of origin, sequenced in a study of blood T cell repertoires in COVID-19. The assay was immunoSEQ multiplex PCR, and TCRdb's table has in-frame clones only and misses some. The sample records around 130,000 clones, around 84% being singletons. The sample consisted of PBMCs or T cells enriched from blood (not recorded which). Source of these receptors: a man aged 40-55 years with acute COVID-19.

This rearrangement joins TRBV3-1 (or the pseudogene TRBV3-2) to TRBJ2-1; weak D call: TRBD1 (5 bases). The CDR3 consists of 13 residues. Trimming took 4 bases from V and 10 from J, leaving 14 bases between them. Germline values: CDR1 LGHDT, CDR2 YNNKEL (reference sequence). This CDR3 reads CASSPGGAREQFF. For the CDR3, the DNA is TGTGCCAGCAGCCCCGGTGGGGCTCGCGAGCAGTTCTTC.

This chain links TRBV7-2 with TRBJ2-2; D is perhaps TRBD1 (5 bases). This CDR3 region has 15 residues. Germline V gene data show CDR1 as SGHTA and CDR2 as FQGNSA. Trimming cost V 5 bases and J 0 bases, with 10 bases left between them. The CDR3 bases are TGTGCCAGCAGCGTCGACAGTACGAACACCGGGGAGCTGTTTTTT. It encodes CASSVDSTNTGELFF.

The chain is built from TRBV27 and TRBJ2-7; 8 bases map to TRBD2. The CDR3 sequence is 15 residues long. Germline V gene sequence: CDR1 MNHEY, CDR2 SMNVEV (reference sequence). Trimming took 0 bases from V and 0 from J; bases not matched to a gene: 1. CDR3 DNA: TGTGCCAGCAGTTTATCGGCGGGAGGCTCCTACGAGCAGTACTTC. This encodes CASSLSAGGSYEQYF.

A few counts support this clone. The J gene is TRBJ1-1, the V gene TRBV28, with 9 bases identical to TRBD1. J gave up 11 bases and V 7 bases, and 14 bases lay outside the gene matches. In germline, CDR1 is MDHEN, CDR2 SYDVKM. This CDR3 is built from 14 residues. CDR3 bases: TGTGCCAGCACCGCATTACCGGGACAGGGCTTGGCTTTCTTT. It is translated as CASTALPGQGLAFF.

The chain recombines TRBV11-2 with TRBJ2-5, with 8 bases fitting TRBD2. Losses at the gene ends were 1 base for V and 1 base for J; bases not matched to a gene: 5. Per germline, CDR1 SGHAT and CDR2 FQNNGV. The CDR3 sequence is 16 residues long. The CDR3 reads CASSLGELAVQETQYF. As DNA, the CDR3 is TGTGCCAGCAGCTTAGGAGAACTAGCGGTCCAAGAGACCCAGTACTTC.

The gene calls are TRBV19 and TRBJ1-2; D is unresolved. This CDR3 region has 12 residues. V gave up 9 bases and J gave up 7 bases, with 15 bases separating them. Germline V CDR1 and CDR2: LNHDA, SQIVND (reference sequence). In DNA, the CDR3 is TGTGCCAGCCGATGGGGTGAGGGTGGCTACACCTTC. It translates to CASRWGEGGYTF. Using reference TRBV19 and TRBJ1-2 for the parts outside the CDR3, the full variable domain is DGGITQSPKYLFRKEGQNVTLSCEQNLNHDAMYWYRQDPGQGLRLIYYSQIVNDFQKGDIAEGYSVSREKKESFPLTVTSAQKNPTAFYLCASRWGEGGYTFGSGTRLTVV.

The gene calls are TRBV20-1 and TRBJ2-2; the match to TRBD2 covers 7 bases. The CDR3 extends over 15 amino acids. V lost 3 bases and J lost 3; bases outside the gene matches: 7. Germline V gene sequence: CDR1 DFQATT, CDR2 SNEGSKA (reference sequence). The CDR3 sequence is CSASRRGLDTGELFF. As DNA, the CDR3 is TGCAGTGCTAGTCGGCGAGGACTAGACACCGGGGAGCTGTTTTTT.

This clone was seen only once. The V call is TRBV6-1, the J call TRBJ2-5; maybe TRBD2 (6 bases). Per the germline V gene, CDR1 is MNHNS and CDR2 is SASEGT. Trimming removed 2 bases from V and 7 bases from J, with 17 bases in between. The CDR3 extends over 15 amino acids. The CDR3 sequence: CASSERRLERVTQYF. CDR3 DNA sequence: TGTGCCAGCAGTGAACGGCGACTAGAACGTGTGACCCAGTACTTC.

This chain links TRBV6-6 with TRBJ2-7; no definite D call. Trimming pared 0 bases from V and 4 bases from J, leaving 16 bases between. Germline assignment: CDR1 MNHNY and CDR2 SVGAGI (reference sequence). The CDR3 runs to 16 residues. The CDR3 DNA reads TGTGCCAGCAGTTACTCGACGCGGAGCCCCACTTACGAGCAGTACTTC. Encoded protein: CASSYSTRSPTYEQYF.

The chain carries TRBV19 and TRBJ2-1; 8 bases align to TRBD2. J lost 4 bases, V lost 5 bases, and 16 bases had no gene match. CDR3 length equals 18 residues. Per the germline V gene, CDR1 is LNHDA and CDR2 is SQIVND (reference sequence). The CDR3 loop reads CASSEDSGQRGIYNEQFF. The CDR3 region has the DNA TGTGCCAGTAGTGAAGATTCAGGACAGCGGGGGATATACAATGAGCAGTTCTTC. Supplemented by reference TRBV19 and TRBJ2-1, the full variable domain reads DGGITQSPKYLFRKEGQNVTLSCEQNLNHDAMYWYRQDPGQGLRLIYYSQIVNDFQKGDIAEGYSVSREKKESFPLTVTSAQKNPTAFYLCASSEDSGQRGIYNEQFFGPGTRLTVL.

Here the CDR3 DNA reads TGTGCCAGCTCACCACCAGGGGCCACCTACGAGCAGTACTTC. The encoded protein is CASSPPGATYEQYF. The chain uses TRBV18 and TRBJ2-7; D perhaps matches TRBD1 (5 bases). The CDR3 consists of 14 residues. Looked up from germline, CDR1 is KGHSH and CDR2 is LQKENI. V was shortened by 0 bases and J by 2 bases, with 8 bases between the two germline ends.

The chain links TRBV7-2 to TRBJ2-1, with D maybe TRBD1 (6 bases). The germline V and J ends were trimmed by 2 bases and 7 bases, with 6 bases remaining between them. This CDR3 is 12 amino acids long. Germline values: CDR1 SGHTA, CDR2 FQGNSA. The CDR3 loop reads CASSLQGNEQFF. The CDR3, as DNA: TGTGCCAGCAGCTTACAGGGGAATGAGCAGTTCTTC.